The 9 T cell receptor beta chains listed next were all sequenced from one sample in a study of CD8 T cells in ankylosing spondylitis. In TCRdb, the 5' RACE reads were re-called with MiXCR into one record per CDR3 protein. The table records around 150,000 distinct CDR3 sequences, approximately 44% of them present only once. The sample was synovial fluid, either unsorted or a sorted T cell fraction (not recorded which). These receptors originate from a male donor with ankylosing spondylitis.

This clonotype occurred once. The chain uses TRBV4-1 and TRBJ2-1; 7 bases are a match to TRBD2. This CDR3 has 17 residues. Germline values: CDR1 MGHRA, CDR2 YSYEKL. V gave up 1 base and J gave up 3 bases; unmatched junction bases: 9. CDR3 sequence: CASSQVWRELYYNEQFF. As DNA, the CDR3 is TGCGCCAGCAGCCAAGTCTGGCGGGAGCTCTACTACAATGAGCAGTTCTTC.

This clonotype was recorded a few times. The V call is TRBV4-2, the J call TRBJ2-7; tentative D call: TRBD2 (5 bases). This CDR3 region has 16 residues. Germline CDR1 reads LGHNA; CDR2 reads YNFKEQ. V lost 0 bases and J 3 bases, leaving 15 bases between the germline ends. CDR3 DNA: TGTGCCAGCAGCCAAGATCCCTCTAGAGGAGGCTACGAGCAGTACTTC. Its protein is CASSQDPSRGGYEQYF.

This clonotype came up many times. This chain joins TRBV6-1 and TRBJ1-1; D gene unclear. The CDR3 loop spans 15 amino acids. Germline V gene sequence: CDR1 MNHNS, CDR2 SASEGT. Trimming shortened V by 3 bases and J by 1 base, and 12 bases separated the two germline ends. The CDR3 DNA reads TGTGCCAGCAGTGAGGACTTCGGGCAGAACACTGAAGCTTTCTTT. Protein product: CASSEDFGQNTEAFF.

The chain is built from TRBV24-1 and TRBJ2-1, with D tentatively TRBD1 (6 bases). The CDR3 runs 13 residues. Deletions cut 3 bases from V and 6 bases from J, with 8 bases between. CDR1 and CDR2 (germline): KGHDR, SFDVKD. The CDR3 region has the DNA TGTGCCACCAGTGATACACAGGGCAATGAGCAGTTCTTC. Translated: CATSDTQGNEQFF.

For the CDR3, the DNA is TGTGCCAGCAGCGTAGGGACTAGCACCAGCGGGGTGCAGTTCTTC. Its translation: CASSVGTSTSGVQFF. This chain uses TRBV9 with TRBJ2-1; 8 nucleotides agree with TRBD2. The CDR3 has 15 amino acids. In germline, CDR1 is SGDLS, CDR2 YYNGEE. After removal of 0 bases from V and 12 bases from J, the junction contained 11 bases not matched to a gene. The full variable domain, completed using reference TRBV9 and TRBJ2-1, is DSGVTQTPKHLITATGQRVTLRCSPRSGDLSVYWYQQSLDQGLQFLIQYYNGEERAKGNILERFSAQQFPDLHSELNLSSLELGDSALYFCASSVGTSTSGVQFFGPGTRLTVL.

The chain employs TRBV21-1 and TRBJ1-1; the D call of TRBD1 is as the table states it, not checked on the DNA. TRBV21-1 is annotated as a pseudogene. The CDR3 extends over 13 amino acids. CDR3 residues: CASSKAMGVEAFF. CDR3 nucleotide sequence: TGTGCCAGCAGCAAAGCAATGGGGGTTGAAGCTTTCTTT.

The CDR3 nucleotides read TGTGCCAGCAGACAGGGGAACACCGGGGAGCTGTTTTTT. Translation gives CASRQGNTGELFF. The chain joins TRBV11-3 to TRBJ2-2, with D perhaps TRBD1 (6 bases). CDR3 length: 13 amino acids. Trimming took off 6 bases at V and 1 base at J, with 6 bases between the two ends. Germline V gene sequence: CDR1 SGHNT, CDR2 YENEEA.

The V and J genes are TRBV7-3 and TRBJ1-2; maybe TRBD1 (6 bases). Germline CDR1 SGHTA, CDR2 FQGTGA. The CDR3 covers 16 residues. Trimming shortened V by 2 bases and J by 6 bases, and 19 bases separated the two germline ends. Here the CDR3 DNA reads TGTGCCAGCAGCTTATTCCCGGGCAGGGGCGTAAATGGCTACACCTTC. It specifies CASSLFPGRGVNGYTF.

The chain has TRBV20-1 and TRBJ2-7; D is possibly TRBD2 (6 bases). The CDR3 loop spans 14 amino acids. V gave up 5 bases and J gave up 3 bases, with 17 bases separating them. Per the germline V gene, CDR1 is DFQATT and CDR2 is SNEGSKA (reference sequence). DNA of the CDR3: TGCAGTGCTGCCCGGCTTAGCGGATACTACGAGCAGTACTTC. It is translated as CSAARLSGYYEQYF.